This T cell receptor beta chain is from a study of response to subunit inactivated influenza vaccine. Study findings and constraints: The authors put forward the suggestion that each seasonal influenza vaccination may bring in only a limited number of new T cells.

About this clonotype itself: The antigen remains undetermined.

TCRdb processed the RT-PCR reads anew with MiXCR; each CDR3 protein has one entry. The profile shows roughly 790,000 distinct CDR3 sequences, around 20% of them singletons. Germline lookup yields CDR1 SGDLS and CDR2 YYNGEE. V was clipped by 0 bases and J by 2 bases, with 8 bases between them. The CDR3 has 15 amino acids. Sequencing was performed on PBMCs from blood, taken more than 4 days after vaccination. The receptor's source is a man aged 45-65 years who received an inactivated influenza vaccine. The chain carries TRBV9 and TRBJ2-2; D is unclear. DNA for the CDR3: TGTGCCAGCAGCGTAGAACCGGCAAACACCGGGGAGCTGTTTTTT. Translated: CASSVEPANTGELFF.